A single sample is the source of the 10 T cell receptor beta chains below, sequenced in a study of early T cells in non-severe SARS-CoV-2 infection. From the 5' RACE reads, TCRdb called clonotypes with MiXCR, one entry per CDR3 protein. The table shows around 94,000 distinct CDR3 sequences, with about an eighth occurring only once. Material: whole blood. The receptors come from an adult who was a healthcare worker with PCR-confirmed SARS-CoV-2 infection or an uninfected control (not recorded which).

The chain has TRBV5-1 and TRBJ2-3; 7 nucleotides agree with TRBD1. Germline V gene sequence: CDR1 SGHRS, CDR2 YFSETQ. This CDR3 has 13 residues. The J segment lost 6 bases and the V segment lost 4 bases, leaving 5 bases of the junction unmatched. CDR3 in DNA: TGCGCCAGCAGCCGTACAGGGGATGATACGCAGTATTTT. Amino acids: CASSRTGDDTQYF.

This clonotype was seen only a few times. The chain recombines TRBV2 with TRBJ2-7; D gene ambiguous. V lost 0 bases and J lost 4, with 10 bases in between. Germline-derived CDR1 and CDR2 are SNHLY and FYNNEI. The length of the CDR3 is 14 residues. CDR3 region: CASSEAGFPYEQYF. CDR3 nucleotides: TGTGCCAGCAGTGAAGCGGGGTTCCCATACGAGCAGTACTTC. The variable domain in full, completed from reference TRBV2 and TRBJ2-7, reads EPEVTQTPSHQVTQMGQEVILRCVPISNHLYFYWYRQILGQKVEFLVSFYNNEISEKSEIFDDQFSVERPDGSNFTLKIRSTKLEDSAMYFCASSEAGFPYEQYFGPGTRLTVT.

This clonotype was picked up a small number of times. A read error may account for a junction end that differs from germline. V usage is TRBV6-2 or TRBV6-3 and J usage is TRBJ2-7; D gene ambiguous. The CDR3 runs to 12 residues. In germline, CDR1 is MNHEY, CDR2 SVGEGT. CDR3 in amino acids: CASSYAPYEQYF. CDR3 DNA sequence: TGTGCGAGCAGTTACGCCCCCTACGAGCAGTACTTC.

The chain is built from TRBV6-1 and TRBJ2-3; no clear D. The CDR3 runs to 14 residues. Trimming shortened V by 7 bases and J by 8 bases, and 19 bases separated the two germline ends. Per the germline V gene, CDR1 is MNHNS and CDR2 is SASEGT. The CDR3 bases are TGTGCCAGCAAATCCCAGGACGTCTTTCCTACGCAGTATTTT. This codes for CASKSQDVFPTQYF.

At least ten counts were recorded for this clonotype. V usage is TRBV12-3 or TRBV12-4 and J usage is TRBJ1-3; D perhaps matches TRBD1 (6 bases). This CDR3 has 15 amino acids. The ends were cut back, 8 bases at V and 3 bases at J, with 17 bases in the middle. The CDR3 DNA reads TGTGCCAGCCGCCAAGGAGGACAGATTGGAAACACCATATATTTT. Amino acid sequence: CASRQGGQIGNTIYF.

This clonotype was seen many times. The chain combines TRBV19 with TRBJ2-7, with 9 bases aligning to TRBD2. The CDR3 has 15 residues. Trimming took 4 bases from V and 1 from J; bases not matched to a gene: 5. The germline V gene encodes CDR1 LNHDA and CDR2 SQIVND (reference sequence). CDR3 in amino acids: CASSRTSVDSYEQYF. The CDR3 coding sequence is TGTGCCAGTAGTAGGACTAGCGTCGATTCCTACGAGCAGTACTTC.

The rearrangement links TRBV7-7 to TRBJ2-2; D is ambiguous. The CDR3 spans 16 residues. With 1 base removed from V and 5 bases from J, the gap between germline ends came to 14 bases. Germline V CDR1 and CDR2: SSHAT, FNYEAQ (reference sequence). CDR3 protein: CASSLGVYSETGELFF. The CDR3, as DNA: TGTGCCAGCAGCTTAGGAGTGTACAGCGAAACCGGGGAGCTGTTTTTT.

The chain employs TRBV12-3 or TRBV12-4 and TRBJ2-4, with D possibly matching TRBD1 (6 bases). CDR3 length: 15 amino acids. V lost 3 bases and J lost 3, with 12 bases in between. In DNA form, the CDR3 reads TGTGCCAGCAGTTTGCGGGCAGGGGACAAAAACATTCAGTACTTC. Its protein product is CASSLRAGDKNIQYF.

This clonotype showed up many times. V is TRBV20-1 and J is TRBJ2-7; possibly TRBD1 for D (5 bases). The V end lost 0 bases, the J end lost 3 bases, and 15 bases lay between the germline ends. CDR1 and CDR2 (germline): DFQATT, SNEGSKA (reference sequence). The CDR3 covers 15 residues. The DNA for the CDR3 is TGCAGTGCTAGAGATCCCCAGCGACAGAGCTACGAGCAGTACTTC. Its protein is CSARDPQRQSYEQYF.

This chain uses TRBV21-1 with TRBJ2-5; TRBD1 is the table's D call, not checked against the DNA. TRBV21-1 is a pseudogene segment. This CDR3 is 14 amino acids long. The CDR3 reads CASSKVRGPETQYF. The CDR3 DNA reads TGTGCCAGCAGCAAAGTCAGGGGTCCAGAGACCCAGTACTTC.